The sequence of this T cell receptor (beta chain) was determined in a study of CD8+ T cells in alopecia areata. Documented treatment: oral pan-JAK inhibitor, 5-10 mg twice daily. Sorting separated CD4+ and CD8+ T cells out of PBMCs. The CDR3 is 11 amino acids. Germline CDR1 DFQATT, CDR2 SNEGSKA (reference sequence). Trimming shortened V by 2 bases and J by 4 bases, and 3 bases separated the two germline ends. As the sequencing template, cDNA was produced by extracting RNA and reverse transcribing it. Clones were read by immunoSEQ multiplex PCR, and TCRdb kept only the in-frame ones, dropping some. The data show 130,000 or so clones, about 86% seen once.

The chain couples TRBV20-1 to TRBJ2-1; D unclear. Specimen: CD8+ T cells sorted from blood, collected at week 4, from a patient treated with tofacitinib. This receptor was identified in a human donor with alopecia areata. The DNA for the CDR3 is TGCAGTGCTAGACATTACAATGAGCAGTTCTTC. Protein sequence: CSARHYNEQFF.